The rows below give T cell receptor beta chains drawn from one sample of a study of blood T cells in healthy people across ages. TCRdb passed the 5' RACE reads through MiXCR, listing each CDR3 protein once. Of fewer than 650,000 distinct CDR3 sequences in the sample, about a quarter were seen once. These same records also appear under a second study, on T cells of mothers and their children.

Source material: blood. These receptors originate from a boy between 2 and 10 years old in good health. Both conserved end residues are part of each CDR3. A D gene is named only where the DNA matches it firmly. A clone size is listed for some rows: how often the clone was seen (once, few, many), or a class if it is expanded.

D gene | J gene | clone size | V gene | CDR3 DNA | CDR3 protein
TRBD1 | TRBJ2-7 | few | TRBV18 | TGTGCCAGCTCACCAGACAGGGTGGACGACGAGCAGTACTTC | CASSPDRVDDEQYF
- | TRBJ2-4 | few | TRBV7-2 | TGTGCCAGCAGCTTAGGTATCGCAGGAGAGATTCAGTACTTC | CASSLGIAGEIQYF
TRBD2 | TRBJ2-5 | - | TRBV20-1 | TGCAGTGCTGGTAGCGGGGTAGAGACCCAGTACTTC | CSAGSGVETQYF
- | TRBJ2-1 | few | TRBV19 | TGTGCCAGTAGTATTCTGGACAACAATGAGCAGTTCTTC | CASSILDNNEQFF
- | TRBJ2-7 | many | TRBV7-2 | TGTGCCAGCAGTCTCTCTAGCGCGTCGTACGAGCAGTACTTC | CASSLSSASYEQYF
- | TRBJ2-1 | - | TRBV6-6 | TGTGCCAGCGAGGGGCCAGGAACTCGGAATGAGCAGTTCTTC | CASEGPGTRNEQFF
TRBD1 | TRBJ1-2 | few | TRBV3-1 | TGTGCCAGCAGCCACGCGGGACAGGGGGCCTATGGCTACACCTTC | CASSHAGQGAYGYTF
TRBD2 | TRBJ2-3 | few | TRBV7-8 | TGTGCCAGCAGCCTAAGGACTAGCGGGGGAGCCGGGCCAGATACGCAGTATTTT | CASSLRTSGGAGPDTQYF
TRBD2 | TRBJ2-2 | few | TRBV7-8 | TGTGCCAGCAGCTTTCATCAGTTTTCCACCCTAGCGGACGCCACCGGGGAGCTGTTTTTT | CASSFHQFSTLADATGELFF
- | TRBJ2-5 | - | TRBV29-1 | TGCTCCGTTGCGGACTCCGGAACCCAAGAGACCCAGTACTTC | CSVADSGTQETQYF
- | TRBJ2-7 | - | TRBV7-2 | TGTGCCAGCAGCTCCCATTTACCTTACGAGCAGTACTTC | CASSSHLPYEQYF
- | TRBJ1-2 | - | TRBV24-1 | TGTGCCACCAGTGATTCCGGTGGAGGCTACACCTTC | CATSDSGGGYTF
TRBD2 | TRBJ2-5 | few | TRBV12-5 | TGTGCTAGTGGTTTAGCGGGAGAAGAGACCCAGTACTTC | CASGLAGEETQYF
- | TRBJ2-6 | - | TRBV20-1 | TGCAGTGCTAGTCCCAGCAATGGGGCCAACGTCCTGACTTTC | CSASPSNGANVLTF
- | TRBJ2-2 | - | TRBV25-1 | TGTGCCAGCGGTGAGGACTCTGCCGGGGAGCTGTTTTTT | CASGEDSAGELFF
- | TRBJ2-1 | - | TRBV6-5 | TGTGCCAGCAGTTACACCAGGGCTGGAGAGCAGTTCTTC | CASSYTRAGEQFF
- | TRBJ2-5 | few | TRBV7-6 | TGTGCCAGCAGCTTATTGTCGGGGGAGGCGCAAGAGACCCAGTACTTC | CASSLLSGEAQETQYF
- | TRBJ2-1 | - | TRBV15 | TGTGCCACCAGCCCGGATTACAATGAGCAGTTCTTC | CATSPDYNEQFF
- | TRBJ2-5 | - | TRBV5-1 | TGCGCCAGCACTGAAGAGACCCAGTACTTC | CASTEETQYF